Below, one T cell receptor (beta chain) is given with its context. Its antigen specificity is not known. No base quality values were provided; no much bigger clone lies one nucleotide off. These data originate in a study of OX40 agonist ivuxolimab in advanced cancers. About the full investigation: Ivuxolimab was a fully human IgG2 agonistic monoclonal antibody targeting the costimulatory receptor OX40 (CD134). Intravenous ivuxolimab was administered to patients every 2 weeks at six dose levels: 0.01, 0.1, 0.3, 1.5, 3 and 10 mg/kg. Among the 50 to 55 dose-escalation patients, some 20 had hepatocellular carcinoma, some 15 melanoma, 9 renal cell carcinoma and 9 head and neck cancer. A male proportion of around 80% and a mean age of 60 years, ranging from 23 to 79, were recorded for the dose-escalation cohort. Prior anti-PD-1, anti-PD-L1 or anti-CTLA-4 therapy was permitted, and roughly two fifths of dose-escalation patients had received checkpoint inhibitors. Partial responses occurred in three dose-escalation patients, of whom one had hepatocellular carcinoma and two had cutaneous melanoma. Peripheral TCRbeta sequencing aimed to test whether ivuxolimab altered TCR sequence diversity and caused clonal T-cell expansion. The paper covers the monotherapy dose-escalation part of the phase I ivuxolimab trial, which included N of about 50 patients. The study at large found these results: In partial responders in the 0.1-3.0 mg/kg groups, normalized peripheral clonal expansion was found to be among the lowest, especially among CD8+ T cells. Low levels of normalized T-cell clonal expansion were also seen in some patients who did not respond. Clonal expansion of both CD4+ and CD8+ blood T cells was observed from baseline to week 6 at doses 0.1 to 3.0 mg/kg. Which antigens the clonally expanded peripheral T cells were specific for was not determined. After ivuxolimab, expanded clones were on average more numerous among CD8+ T cells than among CD4+ T cells.

CDR1 and CDR2 are drawn from the germline V gene (reference sequence): MNHNY, SVGAGI. V and J are trimmed by 7 bases and 0 bases, and the gene matches miss 6 bases of the junction. Reading from cysteine to phenylalanine, the CDR3 counts 15 amino acids. The only DNA kept is the CDR3, 45 bases in frame from the first base. Patients with a history of autoimmune disease or receiving systemic immunosuppression were excluded from the trial. In every dose cohort, peripheral blood was drawn for TCR sequencing at baseline, cycle 4 day 1, and cycle 7 day 1. Samples came from an open-label, multicenter, first-in-human phase I dose-escalation trial of ivuxolimab. Adults with locally advanced or metastatic head and neck squamous cell, hepatocellular, melanoma or renal cell carcinoma were enrolled in the trial. CD4+ and CD8+ T cells were sorted separately from peripheral blood before TCR sequencing. For sequencing of the TCRbeta CDR3 region, genomic DNA was extracted from the sorted cells. TCRbeta CDR3 regions were sequenced using the immunoSEQ Assay. TCRdb re-hosts the immuneACCESS table, in-frame sequences only. Its copies lack some clones; in the studies checked, an unresolved V gene accounts for under half of them, and the cause for the rest is not known. This sample lists approximately 44,000 clones; around 88% were detected once. The ten largest make up approximately 0.39% of the sample.

The rearrangement joined TRBV6-6 to TRBJ1-5; the junction holds 7 bases that match TRBD1. The sequencing here drew on CD4+ or CD8+ T cells sorted from blood, taken in a trial of the OX40 agonist ivuxolimab. The sequence came from an adult with an advanced solid tumor such as melanoma, head and neck, liver or kidney cancer. The DNA is as follows: TGTGCCAGCATCAAGGGACAGACTAGCAATCAGCCCCAGCATTTT. Its protein reads: CASIKGQTSNQPQHF.